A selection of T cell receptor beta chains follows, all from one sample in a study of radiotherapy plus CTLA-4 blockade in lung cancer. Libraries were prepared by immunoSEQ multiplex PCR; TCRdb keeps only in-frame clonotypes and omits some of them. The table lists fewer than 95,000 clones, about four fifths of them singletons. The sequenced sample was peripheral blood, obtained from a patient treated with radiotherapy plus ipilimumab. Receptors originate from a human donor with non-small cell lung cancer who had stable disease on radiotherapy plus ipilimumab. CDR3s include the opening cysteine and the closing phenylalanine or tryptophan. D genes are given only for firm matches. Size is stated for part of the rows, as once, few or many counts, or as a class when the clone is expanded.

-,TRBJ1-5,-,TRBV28,CASRSIGTNQPQHF,TGTGCCAGCCGTTCGATAGGCACCAATCAGCCCCAGCATTTT
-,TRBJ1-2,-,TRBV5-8,CASSLRGPYGYTF,TGTGCCAGCAGCTTGAGGGGACCCTATGGCTACACCTTC
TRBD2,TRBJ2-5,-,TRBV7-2,CASSSALAGKEETQYF,TGTGCCAGCAGCTCCGCACTAGCGGGGAAGGAGGAGACCCAGTACTTC
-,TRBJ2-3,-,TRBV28,CASRGPGTDTQYF,TGTGCCAGCAGGGGGCCCGGCACAGATACGCAGTATTTT
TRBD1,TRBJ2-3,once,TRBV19,CASSPGTGGTDTQYF,TGTGCCAGTAGTCCGGGGACAGGGGGCACAGATACGCAGTATTTT
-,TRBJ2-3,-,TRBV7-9,CASSPPGSGSTDTQYF,TGTGCCAGCAGCCCCCCGGGCAGCGGGAGCACAGATACGCAGTATTTT
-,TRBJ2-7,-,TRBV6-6,CASSYSFVSTYEQYF,TGTGCCAGCAGTTACTCGTTTGTCAGCACCTACGAGCAGTACTTC
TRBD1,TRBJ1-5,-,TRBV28,CASSQTDRDNQPQHF,TGTGCCAGCAGCCAGACCGACAGGGACAATCAGCCCCAGCATTTT
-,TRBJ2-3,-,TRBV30,CACGNGGTDTQYF,TGTGCCTGTGGAAACGGCGGCACAGATACGCAGTATTTT
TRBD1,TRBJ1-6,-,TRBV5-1,CASSLGQESFNSPLHF,TGCGCCAGCAGCCTCGGACAGGAAAGCTTTAATTCACCCCTCCACTTT
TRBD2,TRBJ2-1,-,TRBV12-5,CASGFLLAGGLYEQFF,TGTGCTAGTGGTTTCCTTCTAGCGGGGGGGTTATATGAGCAGTTCTTC